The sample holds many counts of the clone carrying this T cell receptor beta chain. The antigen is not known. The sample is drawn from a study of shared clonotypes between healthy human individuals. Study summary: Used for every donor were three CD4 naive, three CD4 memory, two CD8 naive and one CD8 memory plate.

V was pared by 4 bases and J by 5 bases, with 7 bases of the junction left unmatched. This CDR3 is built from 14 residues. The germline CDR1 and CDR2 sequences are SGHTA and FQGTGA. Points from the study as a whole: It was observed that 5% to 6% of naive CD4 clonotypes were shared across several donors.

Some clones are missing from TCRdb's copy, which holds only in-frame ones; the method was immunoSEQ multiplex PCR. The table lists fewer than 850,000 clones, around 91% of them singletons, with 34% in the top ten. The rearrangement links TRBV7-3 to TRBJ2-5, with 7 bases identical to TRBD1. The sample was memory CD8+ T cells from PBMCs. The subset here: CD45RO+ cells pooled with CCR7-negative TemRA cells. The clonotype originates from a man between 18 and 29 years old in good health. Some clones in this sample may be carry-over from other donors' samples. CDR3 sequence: CASSSTGVGETQYF. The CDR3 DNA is TGTGCCAGCAGCTCTACAGGGGTAGGCGAGACCCAGTACTTC.